This TCR beta chain was sequenced during a study of T-cell memory formation after mild COVID-19. TCRdb used MiXCR to reprocess the 5' RACE reads, holding one entry per CDR3 protein. The sample includes fewer than 250,000 distinct CDR3 sequences, about 10% of them seen just once. The sequenced material came from PBMCs or a T cell subset sorted from them (not recorded which). The source is a man aged 18 to 30 who had mild COVID-19 (a few samples of this study predate the infection). Cell type and time point are not known.

DNA for the CDR3: TGTGCCACCAGTGATGCCAGTGGGGGAAATACGCAGTATTTT. Translation: CATSDASGGNTQYF. The chain is built from TRBV24-1 and TRBJ2-3, with D perhaps assigned TRBD1 or TRBD2 (5 bases each). The V gene lost 3 bases and the J gene lost 7 bases, with 13 bases spanning the gap. This CDR3 has 14 amino acids. Germline CDR1 and CDR2: KGHDR and SFDVKD.